Listed here is a single TCR beta chain. The length of the CDR3 is 14 residues. Germline V lookup: CDR1 MNHEY, CDR2 SVGAGI. V was clipped by 6 bases and J by 9 bases; unmatched bases: 12. The data were produced by immunoSEQ multiplex PCR, yet TCRdb's version contains in-frame clones alone and is incomplete. The repertoire includes tens of thousands of clones, roughly three quarters of them detected once, and 2.5% to 3.5% sits in the top ten. The sample is drawn from a study of blood T cell repertoires in COVID-19. Study in general: Samples came from the United States, Italy and Spain, spanning acute and convalescent COVID-19.

This clonotype was obtained from a man aged 55 to 70 with acute or convalescent COVID-19. The chain combines TRBV6-5 with TRBJ1-1; 8 bases are a match to TRBD1. Sequenced sample: peripheral blood. The CDR3 coding sequence is TGTGCCAGCAGCGGGGGGACAGGAGATAGGAAAGCTTTCTTT. Amino acid sequence: CASSGGTGDRKAFF.